Given below is one T cell receptor (beta chain) in context. Germline values: CDR1 SGHAT, CDR2 FQNNGV. The ends lost 6 bases at V and 4 bases at J; junction bases unmatched: 4. This CDR3 has 14 amino acids. This sample stems from a study of T cell changes during pregnancy in multiple sclerosis. The data were produced by immunoSEQ multiplex PCR, yet TCRdb's version contains in-frame clones alone and is incomplete. The sample consists of about 39,000 clones, just over 90% of them appearing once. J is TRBJ2-5 and V is TRBV11-2; 11 positions agree with TRBD1. This sample comprised CD4+ T cells from peripheral blood mononuclear cells, obtained in the first trimester of pregnancy. The sequence derives from a female donor with multiple sclerosis, enrolled in a pregnancy study. The CDR3 DNA sequence: TGTGCCAGCAGTGGGACAGGGGGGAGAGAGACCCAGTACTTC. This codes for CASSGTGGRETQYF.